This is a list of T cell receptor beta chains from one sample in a study of CD8+ T cells in alopecia areata. The assay was immunoSEQ multiplex PCR, and TCRdb's table has in-frame clones only and misses some. The repertoire has around 61,000 clones, 40% to 50% of them found once; the top ten carry about a sixth. This material consisted of CD8+ T cells sorted from blood, taken at week 0. The receptors originated from a human donor with alopecia areata. Both conserved end residues are part of each CDR3. Each record gives: D gene, V gene, J gene, clone size, CDR3 protein, CDR3 DNA. The D gene is left open where the match is weak. Not every row has a clone size; where given, it reads once, few, many or a size class.

D: TRBD1; V: TRBV7-8; J: TRBJ2-1; size: .; CDR3: CASSLVRAGQGQAGEQFF; DNA: TGTGCCAGCAGCTTAGTTCGCGCCGGTCAGGGACAGGCTGGTGAGCAGTTCTTC
D: .; V: TRBV6-4; J: TRBJ2-2; size: .; CDR3: CASSDSVTGELFF; DNA: TGTGCCAGCAGTGACAGTGTGACCGGGGAGCTGTTTTTT
D: TRBD1; V: TRBV29-1; J: TRBJ1-2; size: few; CDR3: CSVADRGDYGYTF; DNA: TGCAGCGTTGCAGACAGGGGTGACTATGGCTACACCTTC
D: .; V: TRBV29-1; J: TRBJ2-7; size: few; CDR3: CSVAGQSTYEQYF; DNA: TGCAGCGTAGCGGGACAGAGCACCTACGAGCAGTACTTC
D: .; V: TRBV29-1; J: TRBJ2-1; size: few; CDR3: CSVGGGSGEQFF; DNA: TGCAGCGTGGGGGGAGGATCGGGAGAGCAGTTCTTC
D: .; V: TRBV30; J: TRBJ2-7; size: .; CDR3: CAWTVGDGYEQYF; DNA: TGTGCCTGGACCGTAGGGGATGGCTACGAGCAGTACTTC
D: .; V: TRBV29-1; J: TRBJ2-7; size: few; CDR3: CSVEESYEQYF; DNA: TGCAGCGTTGAGGAATCCTACGAGCAGTACTTC
D: .; V: TRBV29-1; J: TRBJ2-7; size: .; CDR3: CSPLRDICSEQYF; DNA: TGCAGCCCCCTCCGGGACATCTGTTCCGAGCAGTACTTC
D: TRBD2; V: TRBV2; J: TRBJ2-7; size: few; CDR3: CASTNPSGVYEQYF; DNA: TGTGCCAGCACTAACCCTAGCGGGGTCTACGAGCAGTACTTC
D: .; V: TRBV29-1; J: TRBJ2-7; size: few; CDR3: CSVTETGSEQYF; DNA: TGCAGCGTTACCGAGACAGGTTCCGAGCAGTACTTC
D: .; V: TRBV19; J: TRBJ2-7; size: .; CDR3: CASSSGSYEQYF; DNA: TGTGCCAGTAGTTCGGGGAGCTACGAGCAGTACTTC
D: .; V: TRBV7-2; J: TRBJ1-1; size: .; CDR3: CASSLRGFTEAFF; DNA: TGTGCCAGCAGCTTAAGGGGGTTTACTGAAGCTTTCTTT
D: .; V: TRBV28; J: TRBJ1-5; size: few; CDR3: CASSSDGNQPQHF; DNA: TGTGCCAGCAGCTCGGACGGGAATCAGCCCCAGCATTTT
D: TRBD2; V: TRBV29-1; J: TRBJ2-7; size: .; CDR3: CSVLGLAGFPAYEQYF; DNA: TGCAGCGTTCTTGGACTAGCGGGATTTCCCGCCTACGAGCAGTACTTC
D: .; V: TRBV2; J: TRBJ2-4; size: few; CDR3: CASGGLTLAKNIQYF; DNA: TGTGCCAGCGGGGGACTCACCTTGGCCAAAAACATTCAGTACTTC
D: .; V: TRBV5-1; J: TRBJ2-7; size: .; CDR3: CASSLRSYTVFEQYF; DNA: TGCGCCAGCAGCTTGCGGTCTTATACCGTTTTCGAGCAGTACTTC
D: .; V: TRBV11-2; J: TRBJ2-7; size: medium-sized; CDR3: CATAQQVYEQYF; DNA: TGTGCAACGGCCCAACAGGTCTACGAGCAGTACTTC
D: .; V: TRBV21-1; J: TRBJ1-5; size: few; CDR3: CASSKSRGTTPRGNQPQHF; DNA: TGTGCCAGCAGCAAATCTAGGGGAACCACCCCAAGGGGCAATCAGCCCCAGCATTTT
D: TRBD2; V: TRBV29-1; J: TRBJ2-5; size: .; CDR3: CSVDGLAGDNGETQYF; DNA: TGCAGCGTTGATGGTCTAGCGGGAGATAATGGTGAGACCCAGTACTTC
D: TRBD1; V: TRBV6-1; J: TRBJ2-1; size: .; CDR3: CASSVGTGVSYNEQFF; DNA: TGTGCCAGCAGTGTAGGAACAGGGGTGTCCTACAATGAGCAGTTCTTC
D: TRBD2; V: TRBV29-1; J: TRBJ2-7; size: .; CDR3: CSATSGRSYEQYF; DNA: TGCAGCGCTACTAGCGGCCGCTCCTACGAGCAGTACTTC
D: .; V: TRBV14; J: TRBJ2-1; size: many; CDR3: CASSQAWNEQFF; DNA: TGTGCCAGCAGCCAAGCTTGGAATGAGCAGTTCTTC
D: .; V: TRBV6-6; J: TRBJ2-6; size: .; CDR3: CASSYAGANVLTF; DNA: TGTGCCAGCAGTTACGCTGGGGCCAACGTCCTGACTTTC
D: .; V: TRBV30; J: TRBJ1-4; size: .; CDR3: CAWSVRGSRRGEKLFF; DNA: TGTGCCTGGAGTGTAAGGGGAAGCAGGCGAGGCGAAAAACTGTTTTTT
D: .; V: TRBV30; J: TRBJ1-5; size: few; CDR3: CAWSVQGDQPQHF; DNA: TGTGCCTGGAGTGTACAGGGTGATCAGCCCCAGCATTTT
D: TRBD2; V: TRBV9; J: TRBJ2-7; size: .; CDR3: CASSVTSGTYEQYF; DNA: TGTGCCAGCAGCGTGACTAGCGGGACCTACGAGCAGTACTTC
D: .; V: TRBV9; J: TRBJ2-2; size: .; CDR3: CASSAYNTGELFF; DNA: TGTGCCAGCAGCGCGTATAACACCGGGGAGCTGTTTTTT
D: .; V: TRBV10-3; J: TRBJ1-2; size: few; CDR3: CANTPYGYTF; DNA: TGTGCCAACACCCCCTATGGCTACACCTTC
D: .; V: TRBV29-1; J: TRBJ2-6; size: .; CDR3: CSVDQESGANVLTF; DNA: TGCAGCGTTGACCAGGAGTCTGGGGCCAACGTCCTGACTTTC
D: .; V: TRBV6-1; J: TRBJ2-7; size: .; CDR3: CASSWVLGGSYEQYF; DNA: TGTGCCAGCAGTTGGGTCCTAGGGGGGTCCTACGAGCAGTACTTC
D: .; V: TRBV29-1; J: TRBJ2-5; size: .; CDR3: CSVGNYQETQYF; DNA: TGCAGCGTTGGGAATTACCAAGAGACCCAGTACTTC
D: .; V: TRBV7-2; J: TRBJ1-1; size: few; CDR3: CASSLDSNSFNTEAFF; DNA: TGTGCCAGCAGCTTAGATTCTAACAGTTTTAACACTGAAGCTTTCTTT
D: TRBD1; V: TRBV4-1; J: TRBJ2-7; size: .; CDR3: CASSQDNRGMGEQYF; DNA: TGCGCCAGCAGCCAAGATAACAGGGGCATGGGCGAGCAGTACTTC
D: .; V: TRBV7-9; J: TRBJ2-5; size: .; CDR3: CASSPAAWETQYF; DNA: TGTGCCAGCAGCCCCGCTGCTTGGGAGACCCAGTACTTC
D: .; V: TRBV7-6; J: TRBJ2-1; size: once; CDR3: CASSLDLTHGEQFF; DNA: TGTGCCAGCAGCTTAGACCTTACCCACGGTGAGCAGTTCTTC
D: .; V: TRBV7-6; J: TRBJ1-1; size: .; CDR3: CASSPQKMNTEAFF; DNA: TGTGCCAGCAGCCCACAGAAAATGAACACTGAAGCTTTCTTT
D: .; V: TRBV28; J: TRBJ1-5; size: .; CDR3: CASSLYPGLNNQPQHF; DNA: TGTGCCAGCAGTTTGTATCCGGGACTGAACAATCAGCCCCAGCATTTT
D: .; V: TRBV4-2; J: TRBJ2-1; size: .; CDR3: CASSFWGSYNEQFF; DNA: TGTGCCAGCAGCTTCTGGGGGAGCTACAATGAGCAGTTCTTC
D: TRBD1; V: TRBV19; J: TRBJ1-1; size: .; CDR3: CASSIRGTVNTEAFF; DNA: TGTGCCAGTAGTATAAGGGGGACAGTGAACACTGAAGCTTTCTTT
D: TRBD1; V: TRBV29-1; J: TRBJ2-7; size: .; CDR3: CSATGGASYEQYF; DNA: TGCAGCGCCACAGGGGGCGCGTCCTACGAGCAGTACTTC
D: .; V: TRBV11-2; J: TRBJ2-5; size: few; CDR3: CASSLGYQETQYF; DNA: TGTGCCAGCAGCTTAGGCTACCAAGAGACCCAGTACTTC
D: .; V: TRBV7-8; J: TRBJ2-2; size: .; CDR3: CASSLSAGELFF; DNA: TGTGCCAGCAGCTTATCGGCCGGGGAGCTGTTTTTT
D: .; V: TRBV7-2; J: TRBJ1-3; size: .; CDR3: CASSLGLLTSGNTIYF; DNA: TGTGCCAGCAGCTTGGGGCTACTCACCTCTGGAAACACCATATATTTT
D: TRBD2; V: TRBV19; J: TRBJ2-1; size: few; CDR3: CASSIGLSGFSYNEQFF; DNA: TGTGCCAGTAGTATAGGTCTTAGCGGGTTTTCCTACAATGAGCAGTTCTTC
D: .; V: TRBV2; J: TRBJ1-4; size: .; CDR3: CASLTPNIGEKLFF; DNA: TGTGCCAGCTTGACCCCAAACATCGGAGAAAAACTGTTTTTT
D: .; V: TRBV7-9; J: TRBJ1-1; size: .; CDR3: CASSPRDNPNTEAFF; DNA: TGTGCCAGCAGCCCGAGGGACAACCCGAACACTGAAGCTTTCTTT
D: .; V: TRBV7-6; J: TRBJ2-7; size: .; CDR3: CASSSSGAEQYF; DNA: TGTGCCAGCAGCTCTTCAGGGGCCGAGCAGTACTTC
D: .; V: TRBV18; J: TRBJ2-7; size: .; CDR3: CASSADSSYEQYF; DNA: TGTGCCAGCTCAGCCGACAGCTCCTACGAGCAGTACTTC